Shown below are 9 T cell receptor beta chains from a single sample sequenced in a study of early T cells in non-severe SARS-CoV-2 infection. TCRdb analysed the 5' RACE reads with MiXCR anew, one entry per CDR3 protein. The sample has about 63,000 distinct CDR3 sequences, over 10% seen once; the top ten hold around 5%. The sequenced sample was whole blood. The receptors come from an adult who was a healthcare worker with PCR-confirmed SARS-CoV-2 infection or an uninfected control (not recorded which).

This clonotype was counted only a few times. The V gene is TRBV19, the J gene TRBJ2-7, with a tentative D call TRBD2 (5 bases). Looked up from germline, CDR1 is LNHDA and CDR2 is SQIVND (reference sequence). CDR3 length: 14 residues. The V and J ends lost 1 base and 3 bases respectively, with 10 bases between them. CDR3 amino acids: CASSIAGFDYEQYF. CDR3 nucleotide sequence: TGTGCCAGTAGTATAGCGGGGTTCGACTACGAGCAGTACTTC. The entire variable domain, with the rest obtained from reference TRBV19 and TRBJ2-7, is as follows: DGGITQSPKYLFRKEGQNVTLSCEQNLNHDAMYWYRQDPGQGLRLIYYSQIVNDFQKGDIAEGYSVSREKKESFPLTVTSAQKNPTAFYLCASSIAGFDYEQYFGPGTRLTVT.

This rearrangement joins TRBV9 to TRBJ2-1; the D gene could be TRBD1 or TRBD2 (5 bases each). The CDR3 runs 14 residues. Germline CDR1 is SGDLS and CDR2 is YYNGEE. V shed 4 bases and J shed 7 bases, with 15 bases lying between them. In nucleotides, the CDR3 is TGTGCCAGCAGCCGAACAGTAGGGGAGAATGAGCAGTTCTTC. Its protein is CASSRTVGENEQFF.

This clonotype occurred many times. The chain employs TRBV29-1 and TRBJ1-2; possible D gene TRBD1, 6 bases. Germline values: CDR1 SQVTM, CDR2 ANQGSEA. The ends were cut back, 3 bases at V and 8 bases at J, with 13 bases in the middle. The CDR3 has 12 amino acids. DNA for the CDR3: TGCAGCGTTGACCACGACAGGCCCGGCTACACCTTC. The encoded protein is CSVDHDRPGYTF.

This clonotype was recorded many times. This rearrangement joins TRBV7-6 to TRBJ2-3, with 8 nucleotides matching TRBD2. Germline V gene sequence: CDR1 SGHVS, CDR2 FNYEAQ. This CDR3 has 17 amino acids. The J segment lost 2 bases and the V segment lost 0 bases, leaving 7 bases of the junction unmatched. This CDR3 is CASSLAAVAGFTDTQYF. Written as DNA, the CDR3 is TGTGCCAGCAGCTTAGCTGCCGTAGCGGGGTTCACAGATACGCAGTATTTT.

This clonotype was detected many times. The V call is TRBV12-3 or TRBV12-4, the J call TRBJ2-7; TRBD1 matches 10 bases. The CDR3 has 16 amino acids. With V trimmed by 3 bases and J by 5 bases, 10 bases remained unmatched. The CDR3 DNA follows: TGTGCCAGCAGTTTTGAGGGGGACAGGGGATTGCACGAGCAGTACTTC. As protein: CASSFEGDRGLHEQYF.

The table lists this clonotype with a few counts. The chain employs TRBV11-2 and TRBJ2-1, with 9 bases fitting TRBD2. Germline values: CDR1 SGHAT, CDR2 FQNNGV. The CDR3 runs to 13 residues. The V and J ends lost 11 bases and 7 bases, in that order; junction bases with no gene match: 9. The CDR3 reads CAGRASGENEQFF. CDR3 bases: TGTGCCGGGAGGGCTAGCGGGGAGAATGAGCAGTTCTTC.

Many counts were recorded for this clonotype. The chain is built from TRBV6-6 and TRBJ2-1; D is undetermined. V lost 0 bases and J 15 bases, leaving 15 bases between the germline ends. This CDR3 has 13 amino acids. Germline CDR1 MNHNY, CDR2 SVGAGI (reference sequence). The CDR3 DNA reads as TGTGCCAGCAGTTACTCCTCCGCGCTCGTGGGGTTCTTC. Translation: CASSYSSALVGFF.

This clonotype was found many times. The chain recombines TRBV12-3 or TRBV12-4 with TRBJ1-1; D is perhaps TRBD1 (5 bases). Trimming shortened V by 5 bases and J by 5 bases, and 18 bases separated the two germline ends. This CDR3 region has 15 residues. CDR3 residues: CASSHSIGGGTEAFF. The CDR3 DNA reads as TGTGCCAGCAGTCATTCCATTGGGGGGGGGACTGAAGCTTTCTTT.

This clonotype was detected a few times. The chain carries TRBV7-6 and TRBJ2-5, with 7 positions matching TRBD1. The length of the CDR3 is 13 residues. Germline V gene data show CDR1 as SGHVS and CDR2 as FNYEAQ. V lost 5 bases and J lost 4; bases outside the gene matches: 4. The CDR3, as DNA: TGTGCCAGCAGCCCGGACAGGAGAGAGACCCAGTACTTC. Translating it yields CASSPDRRETQYF.